This TCR beta chain originates from a study of T cells in Graves' hyperthyroidism and ophthalmopathy (dated by TCRdb to about 2019). Concerning the study at large: Peripheral blood was collected at initial diagnosis, before any treatment. The paper describes TCR Vbeta CDR3 sequencing of 140 or so peripheral blood samples, made up of 43 ophthalmopathy patients, around 73 hyperthyroidism patients and some 17 progressor patients. Prospective prediction of ophthalmopathy was tested in an independent validation cohort of fewer than 20 hyperthyroidism patients and 17 patients who later progressed to ophthalmopathy. For training and testing, the 100 or so patients in the discovery cohort were randomly divided in a 7:3 ratio. In addition, the study compared T-cell repertoires in thyroid tissue and in blood from roughly 6 Graves' hyperthyroidism patients. Following sampling, methimazole starting at 30 mg daily was given to hyperthyroidism patients, and high-dose intravenous methylprednisolone was given to ophthalmopathy patients. To identify distinguishing TCR V-J signatures, a discovery cohort of about 100 patients was used, comprising 43 with Graves' ophthalmopathy and some 60 with stable Graves' hyperthyroidism.

A patient counted as having stable Graves' hyperthyroidism if no progression to ophthalmopathy occurred over 18 months of follow-up. The hyperthyroidism patients were between 18 and 65 years old and newly diagnosed, with a disease duration of less than 2 months. Exclusion was applied to patients with uncontrolled infections, other autoimmune diseases, pregnancy or lactation. Diagnoses were based on clinical symptoms, serum thyroxine and TRAb, thyroid ultrasound and orbital computed tomography. PBMCs were isolated from about 10 ml of fresh peripheral blood by Ficoll-Paque density gradient centrifugation. Total RNA was extracted using Trizol reagent, and RNA quality was assessed on an Agilent 2100 Bioanalyzer. Results the study describes overall, beyond this receptor: Sample size was not statistically predetermined, and blinding of investigators to group allocation was not performed. Most expanded thyroid clonotypes (frequency above 0.001) were also found in blood, which suggests that blood repertoires may mirror thyroid immune responses. A 13 V-J signature model separated ophthalmopathy from stable hyperthyroidism, with approximately 87% sensitivity and approximately 81% specificity in cross-validation and 80%/75% in testing. In validation, the model predicted progression to ophthalmopathy a median of about 6 months before onset, with about 71% sensitivity and almost 75% specificity.

The TCR beta CDR3 regions were amplified from RNA transcripts. A first-round RT-PCR of the TCR CDR3 used the HTBI primer set with the Qiagen OneStep RT-PCR kit. Libraries were constructed in a second round of multiplex PCR, after which size selection and purification were carried out. The libraries were sequenced on an Illumina HiSeq2000 using paired-end 100 bp reads. Per the authors' processing: SOAPnuke was used to process the raw data, removing reads that contained adapters or uncalled bases, had a mean Phred below 15, or lacked an exact match to the constant primer or identifier. High-quality paired reads were merged using COPE v1.2.5, and each unique nucleotide sequence was defined as a clonotype. MiTCR v1.1 was used to align the clonotypes against IMGT TRBV, TRBD and TRBJ reference segments. Only V-J combinations with frequency above 0.0001, covering approximately 99% of repertoires, were analysed. The TCS score was defined as the ratio of F50 (clonal expansion) to E x V (chaos), calculated using BLOSUM62-based TCRdist between CDR3 peptides within each V-J. Welch's t-statistics and random forest reduced just over 500 V-J features to roughly 13, which were used in a naive Bayes classifier (R e1071). The similarity between thyroid and blood repertoires was quantified using the Morisita-Horn index. TCRdb took the public reads, trimmed them with fastp at Q25, ran MiXCR for clone calling and kept in-frame beta chains. Rows with a matching CDR3 protein are joined into one entry that keeps the most common DNA and genes. What appears here as the V and J calls and clone size reflects TCRdb's work, not the paper's. The sample profile shows just under 750,000 distinct CDR3 sequences; 30% to 40% of them were found once. Less than 35% of the sample is held by the ten biggest clonotypes.

Concerning this clonotype itself: Its antigen remains unidentified. The record has no base qualities; no much larger clone is one base away.

V loses 2 bases, J loses 4 bases, and the germline ends lie 14 bases apart. The CDR3 runs 15 amino acids, cysteine and phenylalanine included. The read is trimmed to its CDR3 DNA, 45 bases read in frame from base 1. Sequences SGHTA (CDR1) and FQGNSA (CDR2) are obtained from the germline V gene. The TCR comes from a woman between 40 and 50 years old with Graves' hyperthyroidism. The sequenced sample was blood. The chain joins TRBV7-2 to TRBJ1-2, and possibly TRBD1, on 5 matching bases. The DNA sequence follows: TGTGCCAGCAGCTTAAGAGACGCAGGGCCCTATGGCTACACCTTC. This translates into CASSLRDAGPYGYTF.